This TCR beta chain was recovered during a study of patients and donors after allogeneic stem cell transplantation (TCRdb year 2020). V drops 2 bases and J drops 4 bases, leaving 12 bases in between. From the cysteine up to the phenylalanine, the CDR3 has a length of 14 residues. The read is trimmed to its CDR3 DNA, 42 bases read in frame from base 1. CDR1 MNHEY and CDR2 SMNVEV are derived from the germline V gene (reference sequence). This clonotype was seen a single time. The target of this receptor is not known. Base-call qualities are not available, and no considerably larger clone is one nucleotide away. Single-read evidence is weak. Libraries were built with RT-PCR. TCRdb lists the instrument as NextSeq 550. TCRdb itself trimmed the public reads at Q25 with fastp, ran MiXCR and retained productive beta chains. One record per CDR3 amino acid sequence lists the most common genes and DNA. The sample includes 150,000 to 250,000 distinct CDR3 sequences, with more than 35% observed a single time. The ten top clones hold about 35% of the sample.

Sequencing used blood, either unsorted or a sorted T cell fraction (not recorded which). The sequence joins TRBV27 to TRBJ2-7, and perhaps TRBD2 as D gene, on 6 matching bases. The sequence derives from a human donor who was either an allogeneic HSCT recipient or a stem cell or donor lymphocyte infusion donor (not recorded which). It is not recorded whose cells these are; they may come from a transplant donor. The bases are TGTGCCAGCAGTTTAGCGGGGCTGAGGTACGAGCAGTACTTC. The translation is CASSLAGLRYEQYF.